This T cell receptor beta chain was found in a study of blood T cell repertoires in COVID-19 (dated by TCRdb to between 2020 and 2021). About the investigation overall: The collaborator samples originated in the United States, Italy and Spain and spanned the acute and convalescent phases of COVID-19. Where HLA class I and class II types were available, the types were taken from metadata supplied by the sample provider, not from assay-based typing. The repertoires were made available in a free public database intended to serve as a resource for research on the immune response to SARS-CoV-2. The prospective study material was composed of cDNA or gDNA derived from T cells, B-cell-depleted T cells, or PBMCs. Samples were obtained from the ongoing ImmuneRACE study (first 160 participants) and from approximately 1,200 subjects provided by 6 global collaborators. The dataset comprised deeply sampled blood TCRbeta repertoires from subjects exposed to, actively infected with, or recovered from COVID-19. Sample metadata almost always included a de-identified subject ID, COVID-19 status, age in years and sex.

The CDR3, cysteine through phenylalanine, is 14 amino acids long. Left in the record is the CDR3 DNA by itself, 42 bases read in frame from the first base. Between the V and J ends, shortened by 0 bases and 0 bases respectively, the junction contains 7 bases. CDR1 and CDR2 are read off the germline V gene (reference sequence) as GTSNPN and SVGIG. Comment on this clone: Its antigen remains undetermined. Qualities for individual bases were not recorded, and no much larger clone is one base off.

Whole blood was collected in K2EDTA tubes by collaborating institutions according to the institutions' own protocols. For TCRbeta analysis, collaborators shipped samples as frozen whole blood, isolated PBMCs, or DNA extracted from either of those sample types. The full study reports these points: Clinical and demographic metadata were provided uncurated, with the amount varying by source and participant.

The immunoSEQ Assay, a bias-controlled multiplex PCR, was used to amplify TCRbeta CDR3 regions from genomic DNA. The original pipeline was this. The number of nucleated cells in each sample was estimated by amplification of reference gene primers within the assay. To quantify the absolute abundance of each unique TCRbeta CDR3 rearrangement, sequence reads were collapsed and filtered. For each sample, productive Simpson clonality was calculated as the square root of Simpson's diversity index over productive rearrangements. Drawn from immuneACCESS, this table holds only the in-frame rearrangements with V and J called that TCRdb kept. Clones are partly lost; checked studies trace under half to an unresolved V gene and leave the rest unexplained. The DNA was the basis for D and trimming; V, J and clone size are from that table. The sample table holds some 56,000 clones, of which 86% were seen once. The ten largest clones add up to 20% to 25% of the sample.

The sequence came from an elderly woman with acute or convalescent COVID-19. Recombination joined TRBV30 with TRBJ2-3; the D gene is perhaps TRBD2, from 5 matching bases. Specimen: peripheral blood. The CDR3 has the sequence CAWSVGGSTDTQYF. The DNA sequence is TGTGCCTGGAGTGTGGGCGGGAGCACAGATACGCAGTATTTT.